This T cell receptor (beta chain) was found in a study of blood T cells in healthy people across ages. Isolated per sample were at least 6.5 million PBMCs. Study findings and constraints: Age showed a roughly linear inverse relationship with TCR beta diversity per million T cells.

Worth noting for this clonotype: The antigen is undetermined.

Using a J-beta primer mix together with a sample-barcoded 5' primer, a second PCR was run for roughly 6 to 11 cycles. One entry per CDR3 protein, called by TCRdb with MiXCR from the 5' RACE reads. The sample lists about 1.1 million distinct CDR3 sequences; more than 30% were seen once. CDR3 size: 17 residues. The V gene's germline CDR1 is LGHDT and CDR2 YNNKEL (reference sequence). Between the trimmed V and J ends, which lost 1 base and 5 bases, there was a span of 17 bases. Material for sequencing was blood. The sequence was obtained from a man aged 18 to 29 in good health. The chain carries TRBV3-1 and TRBJ2-2; D possibly uses TRBD1 or TRBD2 (6 bases each). CDR3 bases: TGTGCCAGCAGCCAAGTCGATCGGGGGACAAGTACCGGGGAGCTGTTTTTT. As protein: CASSQVDRGTSTGELFF.